The sequence of this T cell receptor beta chain was determined in a study of T cell clonotyping in hematopoietic cell transplantation. Overall study context: Recipient samples before transplant were obtained post-cytoreduction. Findings and caveats of the study: Pathologically expanded recipient clonotypes increased progressively from day 30 to day 180 as diversity fell. Higher Inverse Simpson Index values in graft donor and pretransplant recipient predicted broader posttransplant TCR diversity.

Using immunoSEQ multiplex PCR, the repertoire was profiled, and TCRdb retains in-frame clones only, with some absent. The sample includes more than 40,000 clones, about 85% seen only once; the top ten take 2.5% to 3.5%. V gave up 2 bases and J gave up 4 bases; unmatched junction bases: 2. The CDR3 sequence is 15 residues long. Germline loops: CDR1 MNHNS, CDR2 SASEGT. This clone was counted only a few times. Its antigen is still unknown. Time point described: recipient sample about 28 days before transplant, after cytoreduction. The specimen was peripheral blood mononuclear cells, collected before stem cell transplant. The TCR comes from a man aged 60-69 years with acute myeloid leukemia. Some clones in this sample may be carry-over from other donors' samples. The gene calls are TRBV6-1 and TRBJ2-3; the match to TRBD2 covers 11 bases. As DNA, the CDR3 is TGTGCCAGCAGTGAATTTAGCGGGGGGGCAGATACGCAGTATTTT. Amino acid sequence: CASSEFSGGADTQYF.